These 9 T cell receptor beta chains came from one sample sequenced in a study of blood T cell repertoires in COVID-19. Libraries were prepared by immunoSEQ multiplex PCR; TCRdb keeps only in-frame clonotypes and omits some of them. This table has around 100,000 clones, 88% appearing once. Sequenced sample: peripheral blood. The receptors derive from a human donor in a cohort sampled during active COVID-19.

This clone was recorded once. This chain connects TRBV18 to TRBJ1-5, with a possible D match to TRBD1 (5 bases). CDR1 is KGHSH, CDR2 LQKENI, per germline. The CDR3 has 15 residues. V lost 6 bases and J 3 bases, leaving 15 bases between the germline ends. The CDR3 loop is CASSRGRETNQPQHF. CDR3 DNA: TGTGCCAGCTCTAGAGGCAGGGAAACCAATCAGCCCCAGCATTTT.

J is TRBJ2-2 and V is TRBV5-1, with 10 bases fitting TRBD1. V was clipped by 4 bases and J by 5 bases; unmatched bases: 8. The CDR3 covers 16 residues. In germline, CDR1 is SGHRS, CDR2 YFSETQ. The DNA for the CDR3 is TGCGCCAGCAGCACAGGGACAGGGGTCAATACCGGGGAGCTGTTTTTT. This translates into CASSTGTGVNTGELFF.

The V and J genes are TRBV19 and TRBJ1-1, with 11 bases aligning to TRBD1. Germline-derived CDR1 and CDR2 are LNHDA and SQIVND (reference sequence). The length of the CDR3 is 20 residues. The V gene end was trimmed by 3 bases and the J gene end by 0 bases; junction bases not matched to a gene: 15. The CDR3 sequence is CASSIGGVLGTGGMNTEAFF. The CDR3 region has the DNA TGTGCCAGTAGTATTGGGGGCGTCCTTGGGACAGGGGGAATGAACACTGAAGCTTTCTTT.

CDR3 in DNA: TGTGCCAGCAGCTTAGTCGGGGGCTCCTACAATGAGCAGTTCTTC. It yields the protein CASSLVGGSYNEQFF. This chain joins TRBV7-9 and TRBJ2-1, with D possibly being TRBD2 (6 bases). The CDR3 runs 15 residues. Germline V gene sequence: CDR1 SEHNR, CDR2 FQNEAQ (reference sequence). Trimming left V 1 base short and J 0 bases short, with 7 bases between.

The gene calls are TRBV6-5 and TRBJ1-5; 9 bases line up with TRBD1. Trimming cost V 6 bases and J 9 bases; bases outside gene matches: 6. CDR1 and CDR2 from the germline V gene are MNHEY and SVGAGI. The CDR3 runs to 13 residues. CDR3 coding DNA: TGTGCCAGCAGCGGGACAGGGCGCGGGCCCCAGCATTTT. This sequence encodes CASSGTGRGPQHF.

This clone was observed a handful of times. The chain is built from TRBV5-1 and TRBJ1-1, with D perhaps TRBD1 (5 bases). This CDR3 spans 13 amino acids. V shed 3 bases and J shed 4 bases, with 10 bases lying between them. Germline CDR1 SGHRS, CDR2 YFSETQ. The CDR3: CASSSGHPTEAFF. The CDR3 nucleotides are TGCGCCAGCAGCTCCGGACACCCCACTGAAGCTTTCTTT.

The chain's CDR3 is CASSYSGERWDEQYF. Written as DNA, the CDR3 is TGTGCCAGCAGTTACAGCGGAGAACGGTGGGACGAGCAGTACTTC. The genes are TRBV6-5 and TRBJ2-7, with D possibly matching TRBD2 (5 bases). Between the trimmed V and J ends, which lost 2 bases and 5 bases, there was a span of 16 bases. The CDR3 runs to 15 residues. Germline CDR1 reads MNHEY; CDR2 reads SVGAGI.

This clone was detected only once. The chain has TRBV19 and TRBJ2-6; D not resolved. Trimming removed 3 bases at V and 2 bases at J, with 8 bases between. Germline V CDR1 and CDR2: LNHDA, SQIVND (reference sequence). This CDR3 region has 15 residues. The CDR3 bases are TGTGCCAGTAGTATCGGTGAAACTGGGGCCAACGTCCTGACTTTC. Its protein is CASSIGETGANVLTF.

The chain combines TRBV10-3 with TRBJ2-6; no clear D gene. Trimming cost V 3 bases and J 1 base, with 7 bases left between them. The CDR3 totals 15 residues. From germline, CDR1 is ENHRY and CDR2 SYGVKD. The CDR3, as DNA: TGTGCCATCAGTGAACAGTTATCTGGGGCCAACGTCCTGACTTTC. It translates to CAISEQLSGANVLTF.